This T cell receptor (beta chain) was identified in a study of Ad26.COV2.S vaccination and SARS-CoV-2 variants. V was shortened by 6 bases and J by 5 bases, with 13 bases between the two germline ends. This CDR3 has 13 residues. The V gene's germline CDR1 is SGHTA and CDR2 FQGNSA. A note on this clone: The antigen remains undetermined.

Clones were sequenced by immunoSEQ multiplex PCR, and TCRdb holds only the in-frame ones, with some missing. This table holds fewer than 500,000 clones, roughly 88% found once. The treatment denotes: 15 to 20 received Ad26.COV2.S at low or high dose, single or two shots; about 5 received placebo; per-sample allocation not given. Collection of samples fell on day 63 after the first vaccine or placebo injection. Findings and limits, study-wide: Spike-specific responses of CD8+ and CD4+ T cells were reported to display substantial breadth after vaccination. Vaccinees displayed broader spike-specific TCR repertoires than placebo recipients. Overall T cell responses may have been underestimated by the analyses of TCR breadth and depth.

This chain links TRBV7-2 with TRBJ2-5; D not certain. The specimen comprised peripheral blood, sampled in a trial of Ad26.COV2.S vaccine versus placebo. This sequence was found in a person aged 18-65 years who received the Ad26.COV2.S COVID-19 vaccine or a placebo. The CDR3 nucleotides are TGTGCCAGCAGTGCTCCCCCGGCGGAGACCCAGTACTTC. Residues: CASSAPPAETQYF.